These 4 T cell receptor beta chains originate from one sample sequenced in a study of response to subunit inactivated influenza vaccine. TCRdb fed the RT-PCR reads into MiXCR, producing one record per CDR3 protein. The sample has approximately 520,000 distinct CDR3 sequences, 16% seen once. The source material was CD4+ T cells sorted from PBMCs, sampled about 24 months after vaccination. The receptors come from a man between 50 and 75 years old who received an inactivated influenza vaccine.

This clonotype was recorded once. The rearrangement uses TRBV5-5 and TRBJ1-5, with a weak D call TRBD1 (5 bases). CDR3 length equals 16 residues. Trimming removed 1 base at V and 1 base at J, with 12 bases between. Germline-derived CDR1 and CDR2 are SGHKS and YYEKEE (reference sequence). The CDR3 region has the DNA TGTGCCAGCAGCTTGTACGGGACGGCGAGCAATCAGCCCCAGCATTTT. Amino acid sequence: CASSLYGTASNQPQHF.

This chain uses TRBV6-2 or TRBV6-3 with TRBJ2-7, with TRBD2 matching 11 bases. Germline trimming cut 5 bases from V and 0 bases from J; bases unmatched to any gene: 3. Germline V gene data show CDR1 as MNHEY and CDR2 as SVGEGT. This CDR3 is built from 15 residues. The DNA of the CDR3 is TGTGCCAGCAGTGGTCTAGCGGGAGGCTCCTACGAGCAGTACTTC. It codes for CASSGLAGGSYEQYF.

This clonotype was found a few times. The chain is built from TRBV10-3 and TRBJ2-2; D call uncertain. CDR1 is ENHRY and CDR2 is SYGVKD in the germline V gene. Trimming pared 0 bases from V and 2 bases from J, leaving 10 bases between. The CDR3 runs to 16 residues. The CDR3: CAISESVSINTGELFF. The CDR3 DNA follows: TGTGCCATCAGTGAGTCTGTCTCCATAAACACCGGGGAGCTGTTTTTT.

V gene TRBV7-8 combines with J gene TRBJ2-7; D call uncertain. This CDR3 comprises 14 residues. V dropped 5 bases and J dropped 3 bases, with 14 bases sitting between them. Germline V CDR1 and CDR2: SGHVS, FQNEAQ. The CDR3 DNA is TGTGCCAGCAGCCCAGGTACCACGCACTACGAGCAGTACTTC. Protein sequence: CASSPGTTHYEQYF.